Below, 21 T cell receptor beta chains from the same sample are listed, as sequenced in a study of beta chain features in type 1 diabetes (dated by TCRdb to between 2018 and 2020). The library was generated by the immunoSEQ multiplex PCR assay. The entire isolated RNA was reverse transcribed using the High Capacity cDNA Reverse Transcription Kit, and thus expressed TCRB transcripts were sequenced. TCRdb stores this immuneACCESS table with in-frame sequences only. Part of the clones is absent; in the studies checked, under half of the shortfall reflects unresolved V genes, and no reason is known for the rest. The sample contains over 200,000 clones, approximately 11% of them found a single time. The ten largest clones take up about 0.018% of the sample. No cognate antigen is known for these TCRs. Points the paper makes about the study in general: In all four CD4+ subsets, TCRB CDR3 length was moderately but significantly shorter in type 1 diabetes patients.

Sequenced input: naive CD4+ T cells from blood. What this sample's cell subset or site label stands for: true naive CD4+ T cells. The receptors were gathered from a man between 25 and 39 years old with type 1 diabetes.

There are a few counts of this clone. This chain connects TRBV5-1 to TRBJ2-1, with a possible D match to TRBD2 (6 bases). V dropped 3 bases and J dropped 6 bases, with 13 bases sitting between them. The CDR3 is 14 residues long. Germline V gives CDR1 SGHRS, CDR2 YFSETQ. In DNA, the CDR3 is TGCGCCAGCAGCTCTTGGACGGGGGTCAATGAGCAGTTCTTC. Translated, it gives CASSSWTGVNEQFF. The variable domain in full, completed from reference TRBV5-1 and TRBJ2-1, reads KAGVTQTPRYLIKTRGQQVTLSCSPISGHRSVSWYQQTPGQGLQFLFEYFSETQRNKGNFPGRFSGRQFSNSRSEMNVSTLELGDSALYLCASSSWTGVNEQFFGPGTRLTVL.

The genes are TRBV7-9 and TRBJ1-2; D may be TRBD1 (5 bases). The CDR3 consists of 14 residues. V lost 2 bases, J lost 2 bases, and 9 bases lay in between. In germline, CDR1 is SEHNR, CDR2 FQNEAQ (reference sequence). The CDR3 coding sequence is TGTGCCAGCAGCTTATTTGGGGCCAACTATGGCTACACCTTC. Translation gives CASSLFGANYGYTF. The full variable domain, rest sourced from reference TRBV7-9 and TRBJ1-2, is DTGVSQNPRHKITKRGQNVTFRCDPISEHNRLYWYRQTLGQGPEFLTYFQNEAQLEKSRLLSDRFSAERPKGSFSTLEIQRTEQGDSAMYLCASSLFGANYGYTFGSGTRLTVV.

About this clone itself: The sample holds other DNA sequences that translate to the same CDR3. V gene TRBV4-2 combines with J gene TRBJ2-3, with 9 nucleotides matching TRBD2. This CDR3 region has 16 residues. J was trimmed by 0 bases and V by 0 bases; bases with no gene match: 1. CDR1 LGHNA and CDR2 YNFKEQ come from the germline V gene. CDR3 in DNA: TGTGCCAGCAGCCAAGAGCTAGCGGGGAGCACAGATACGCAGTATTTT. This sequence encodes CASSQELAGSTDTQYF.

V usage is TRBV7-9 and J usage is TRBJ2-1, with 11 bases matching TRBD1. The CDR3 sequence is 15 residues long. Trimming removed 5 bases from V and 9 bases from J; junction bases left unmatched: 9. Germline V lookup: CDR1 SEHNR, CDR2 FQNEAQ (reference sequence). The CDR3 loop reads CASSPAGQGVSEQFF. The DNA of the CDR3 is TGTGCCAGCAGCCCAGCGGGACAGGGGGTCAGTGAGCAGTTCTTC.

V gene TRBV20-1 combines with J gene TRBJ2-3; D ambiguous. The ends were cut back, 5 bases at V and 3 bases at J, with 6 bases in the middle. The V gene's germline CDR1 is DFQATT and CDR2 SNEGSKA (reference sequence). The CDR3 loop spans 11 amino acids. The CDR3 coding sequence is TGCAGTGCTCCTATTACAGATACGCAGTATTTT. The encoded protein is CSAPITDTQYF.

This clone was seen more than once but under ten times. V and J are TRBV7-9 and TRBJ2-3; D is perhaps TRBD2 (5 bases). The CDR3 has 16 amino acids. V lost 1 base and J 0 bases, leaving 11 bases between the germline ends. CDR1 is SEHNR and CDR2 is FQNEAQ in the germline V gene (reference sequence). The CDR3 here is CASSLGGSGSTDTQYF. DNA of the CDR3: TGTGCCAGCAGCTTAGGAGGGAGTGGGAGCACAGATACGCAGTATTTT.

This clone was recorded a few times. The chain uses TRBV5-1 and TRBJ2-5; 7 bases are a match to TRBD1. The CDR3 spans 15 residues. Unmatched junction bases numbered 9, after V lost 2 bases and J lost 5 bases. Germline-derived CDR1 and CDR2 are SGHRS and YFSETQ. The CDR3 is CASSFQTGPGETQYF. DNA of the CDR3: TGCGCCAGCAGCTTCCAGACAGGGCCGGGGGAGACCCAGTACTTC.

The CDR3 coding sequence is TGTGCTAGTGGCGTGGGGGGGCGAGAGACCCAGTACTTC. It yields the protein CASGVGGRETQYF. The chain is built from TRBV12-5 and TRBJ2-5; TRBD2 might be the D (7 bases). CDR1 and CDR2 from the germline V gene are LGHNT and FRNRAP. The CDR3 spans 13 residues. With 6 bases removed from V and 4 bases from J, the gap between germline ends came to 12 bases.

This clone came up a few times. The V gene is TRBV6-5, the J gene TRBJ2-5; 9 nucleotides align to TRBD2. CDR3 length: 16 residues. V lost 0 bases and J lost 3; bases outside the gene matches: 5. The germline gives CDR1 MNHEY, CDR2 SVGAGI. The CDR3 DNA reads as TGTGCCAGCAGTTACTCGCAGCGGGGGGCAGAAGAGACCCAGTACTTC. It specifies CASSYSQRGAEETQYF.

This clone was detected a few times. V and J are TRBV25-1 and TRBJ2-3; a possible D gene is TRBD2 (5 bases). The V and J ends lost 0 bases and 9 bases respectively, with 13 bases between them. Germline V gives CDR1 MGHDK, CDR2 SYGVNS. The CDR3 runs 14 residues. The CDR3 nucleotides are TGTGCCAGCAGTGAATATCAAGCTAGCAGCACGCAGTATTTT. Protein product: CASSEYQASSTQYF. The entire variable domain, with the rest obtained from reference TRBV25-1 and TRBJ2-3, is as follows: EADIYQTPRYLVIGTGKKITLECSQTMGHDKMYWYQQDPGMELHLIHYSYGVNSTEKGDLSSESTVSRIRTEHFPLTLESARPSHTSQYLCASSEYQASSTQYFGPGTRLTVL.

This clone was counted only a few times. This chain links TRBV21-1 with TRBJ2-3; the table's D gene call, TRBD2, was not cross checked with the DNA. TRBV21-1 is designated a pseudogene. The CDR3 runs 17 residues. CDR3 region: CASSKVEVYSAGDTQYF. The CDR3 nucleotides read TGTGCCAGCAGCAAAGTAGAGGTCTACAGCGCGGGCGATACGCAGTATTTT.

This clone has just a few counts. The V and J genes are TRBV19 and TRBJ2-3; TRBD1 agrees at 8 bases. The J segment lost 7 bases and the V segment lost 6 bases, leaving 12 bases of the junction unmatched. This CDR3 is built from 15 residues. Germline V gives CDR1 LNHDA, CDR2 SQIVND (reference sequence). CDR3 amino acids: CASRPQGQATNTQYF. The CDR3 DNA follows: TGTGCCAGTAGGCCACAGGGACAGGCGACGAATACGCAGTATTTT.

This chain uses TRBV25-1 with TRBJ1-6; 8 bases agree with TRBD1. CDR1 is MGHDK, CDR2 SYGVNS, per germline. The V and J ends lost 4 bases and 6 bases, in that order; junction bases with no gene match: 11. The CDR3 has 17 amino acids. The DNA for the CDR3 is TGTGCCAGCAGTGGGGCAGGGGGCGCAGGGGGTAATTCACCCCTCCACTTT. As protein: CASSGAGGAGGNSPLHF.

The J gene is TRBJ2-7, the V gene TRBV18, with D possibly TRBD1 on 5 matching bases. Deletions cut 6 bases from V and 0 bases from J, with 12 bases between. CDR3 length equals 14 residues. Germline V gene lookup returns CDR1 KGHSH and CDR2 LQKENI. CDR3 amino acids: CASSPDSSSYEQYF. The CDR3 DNA is TGTGCCAGCTCCCCTGACAGTAGCTCCTACGAGCAGTACTTC.

This clone came up a few times. The V and J genes are TRBV11-1 and TRBJ2-7; D not certain. The germline gives CDR1 SGHAT, CDR2 FQDESV (reference sequence). The CDR3 length is 13 residues. The V end was cut by 5 bases, the J end by 1 base, with 9 bases between. The CDR3 sequence: CASSRYRSYEQYF. The CDR3 bases are TGTGCCAGCAGCCGGTATCGATCCTACGAGCAGTACTTC.

This chain connects TRBV18 to TRBJ2-7; D unresolved. The CDR3 loop spans 15 amino acids. Germline-derived CDR1 and CDR2 are KGHSH and LQKENI. V was clipped by 3 bases and J by 2 bases, with 14 bases between them. CDR3 in amino acids: CASSPKAGQTYEQYF. As DNA, the CDR3 is TGTGCCAGCTCACCGAAGGCAGGTCAGACCTACGAGCAGTACTTC.

This chain connects TRBV4-2 to TRBJ1-4; 10 positions match TRBD1. The CDR3 spans 14 residues. Germline values: CDR1 LGHNA, CDR2 YNFKEQ. V was clipped by 1 base and J by 7 bases; unmatched bases: 0. CDR3 amino acids: CASSQGQGAEKLFF. CDR3 bases: TGTGCCAGCAGCCAAGGACAGGGGGCTGAAAAACTGTTTTTT.

This clone was counted between two and nine times. V is TRBV29-1 and J is TRBJ2-3; TRBD2 matches 12 bases. V was clipped by 6 bases and J by 3 bases; unmatched bases: 4. Germline CDR1 SQVTM, CDR2 ANQGSEA. CDR3 length: 14 amino acids. The CDR3, as DNA: TGCAGCGTAGACGGACTAGCGGGGACAGATACGCAGTATTTT. This gives the protein CSVDGLAGTDTQYF.

Only a few counts were recorded for this clone. This chain uses TRBV18 with TRBJ1-2; possibly TRBD1 for D (5 bases). The germline V gene has CDR1 KGHSH and CDR2 LQKENI. V shed 6 bases and J shed 2 bases, with 13 bases lying between them. The CDR3 loop spans 14 amino acids. As DNA, the CDR3 is TGTGCCAGCTCGACCTACGACAGCAACTATGGCTACACCTTC. Its translation: CASSTYDSNYGYTF.

This clone was recorded a few times. V and J are TRBV5-1 and TRBJ1-2; TRBD1 matches 7 bases. With V trimmed by 5 bases and J by 7 bases, 5 bases remained unmatched. This CDR3 is built from 12 residues. Per germline, CDR1 SGHRS and CDR2 YFSETQ. The CDR3 sequence is CASREQGPGYTF. In nucleotides, the CDR3 is TGCGCCAGCAGGGAACAGGGGCCTGGCTACACCTTC.

V usage is TRBV6-1 and J usage is TRBJ2-5; D is perhaps TRBD2 (6 bases). Per the germline V gene, CDR1 is MNHNS and CDR2 is SASEGT. The CDR3 contains 13 residues. V dropped 6 bases and J dropped 0 bases, with 8 bases sitting between them. CDR3 sequence reads: CASSRGNQETQYF. The CDR3 bases are TGTGCCAGCAGCCGGGGGAACCAAGAGACCCAGTACTTC.